This record covers a single TCR beta chain. Its specificity is unknown. The sample originates from a study of blood T cells in healthy people across ages. General study results and limits: Expanded clonotype changes were possibly confounded by unknown donor CMV status.

Primed by a sample-barcoded 5' primer and a J-beta primer mix, a second PCR proceeded for roughly 7 to 12 cycles. In TCRdb, the 5' RACE reads were re-called with MiXCR into one record per CDR3 protein. The table includes approximately 800,000 distinct CDR3 sequences, 45% to 70% detected once. The CDR3 has 15 residues. Germline CDR1 is LNHDA and CDR2 is SQIVND (reference sequence). The V and J ends lost 6 bases and 7 bases, in that order; junction bases with no gene match: 10. The TCR was taken from a man aged 35 to 55 in good health. Material for sequencing was blood. The chain joins TRBV19 to TRBJ1-5, with 9 bases that match TRBD1. CDR3 amino acids: CASRTKGQGLQPQHF. The CDR3, as DNA: TGTGCCAGTAGGACAAAAGGACAGGGGTTACAGCCCCAGCATTTT.